Below, 22 T cell receptor beta chains from the same sample are listed, as sequenced in a study of T-cell reconstitution after alpha-beta-depleted transplantation in children. During its preparation, the TCRbeta library received unique molecular identifiers. TCRdb processed the PCR reads anew with MiXCR; each CDR3 protein has one entry. Counted here are hundreds of thousands of distinct CDR3 sequences, 7% to 9% occurring once; the ten biggest clones make up under 40%. The sample in question was PBMCs, mostly from graft donor cells, obtained 360 days after TCRalphabeta/CD19-depleted stem cell transplant. The receptor set was obtained from a male patient between 2 and 9 years old who had a stem cell transplant for acute myeloid leukemia, so the T cells may come from the graft donor.

The V call is TRBV11-2, the J call TRBJ2-7; TRBD1 matches at 10 bases. CDR3 size: 15 residues. The J segment lost 4 bases and the V segment lost 4 bases, leaving 7 bases of the junction unmatched. Germline loops: CDR1 SGHAT, CDR2 FQNNGV. CDR3 protein: CASSSGTGDWYEQYF. The CDR3, as DNA: TGTGCCAGCAGCTCCGGGACAGGGGATTGGTACGAGCAGTACTTC.

This clonotype was found a few times. The chain has TRBV5-1 and TRBJ2-2; D possibly matches TRBD1 or TRBD2 (5 bases each). The CDR3 covers 15 residues. V was clipped by 5 bases and J by 4 bases, with 15 bases between them. Germline V gives CDR1 SGHRS, CDR2 YFSETQ. CDR3 region: CASRRGESSTGELFF. The CDR3 DNA reads as TGCGCCAGCAGGCGAGGGGAGAGTTCCACCGGGGAGCTGTTTTTT.

V is TRBV5-1 and J is TRBJ2-5, with D unresolved. CDR1 and CDR2 from the germline V gene are SGHRS and YFSETQ. This CDR3 region has 12 residues. Between the trimmed V and J ends, which lost 4 bases and 2 bases, there was a span of 6 bases. The chain's CDR3 is CASSRIQETQYF. CDR3 bases: TGCGCCAGCAGCCGAATACAAGAGACCCAGTACTTC. The full variable domain, its missing parts supplied by reference TRBV5-1 and TRBJ2-5, is KAGVTQTPRYLIKTRGQQVTLSCSPISGHRSVSWYQQTPGQGLQFLFEYFSETQRNKGNFPGRFSGRQFSNSRSEMNVSTLELGDSALYLCASSRIQETQYFGPGTRLLVL.

This clonotype was counted a few times. Germline is not matched at one junction end, which may reflect a read error. The V and J genes are TRBV7-7 and TRBJ2-2; D remains unclear. This CDR3 contains 14 residues. Germline V lookup: CDR1 SSHAT, CDR2 FNYEAQ (reference sequence). The CDR3 here is CASSLGRDFGELFF. The DNA for the CDR3 is TGTGCTAGCAGCTTAGGGCGAGACTTCGGGGAGCTGTTTTTT.

This clonotype was recorded at least ten times. The J gene is TRBJ2-7, the V gene TRBV28; TRBD2 matches 7 bases. The germline CDR1 and CDR2 sequences are MDHEN and SYDVKM. V was pared by 3 bases and J by 5 bases, with 7 bases of the junction left unmatched. This CDR3 is built from 14 residues. The CDR3 bases are TGTGCCAGCAGTTTGGGGGGGAAGTTCAACGAGCAGTACTTC. Amino acid sequence: CASSLGGKFNEQYF.

The chain carries TRBV29-1 and TRBJ1-1, with 9 bases fitting TRBD1. The CDR3 extends over 14 amino acids. Germline V CDR1 and CDR2: SQVTM, ANQGSEA. Germline trimming cut 3 bases from V and 5 bases from J; bases unmatched to any gene: 7. This chain's CDR3 is CSVDSTGGKTEAFF. The DNA for the CDR3 is TGCAGCGTTGACTCTACAGGGGGCAAAACTGAAGCTTTCTTT.

This chain joins TRBV7-9 and TRBJ2-5; 8 bases agree with TRBD1. This CDR3 contains 14 residues. The germline V gene encodes CDR1 SEHNR and CDR2 FQNEAQ (reference sequence). Losses at the gene ends were 6 bases for V and 5 bases for J; bases not matched to a gene: 8. DNA of the CDR3: TGTGCCAGCAGGCGACAGGGGAAGATCGAGACCCAGTACTTC. Its protein product is CASRRQGKIETQYF.

At least ten counts were recorded for this clonotype. The J gene is TRBJ1-1, the V gene TRBV5-1, with unresolved D. Trimming cost V 4 bases and J 0 bases, with 10 bases left between them. The CDR3 is 14 amino acids. Germline loops: CDR1 SGHRS, CDR2 YFSETQ. The CDR3 DNA sequence: TGCGCCAGCAGCCCCACACTCATGAACACTGAAGCTTTCTTT. Its translation is CASSPTLMNTEAFF.

This clonotype was picked up many times. The V call is TRBV4-1, the J call TRBJ1-2; 7 positions match TRBD1. The germline V gene has CDR1 MGHRA and CDR2 YSYEKL. The trim removed 2 bases at V and 8 bases at J, leaving 17 bases unmatched. The CDR3 covers 17 residues. The CDR3 sequence: CASSQNTNRGFTWGYTF. CDR3 coding DNA: TGCGCCAGCAGCCAAAATACTAACAGGGGTTTTACCTGGGGCTACACCTTC.

This clonotype was seen a few times. This chain uses TRBV29-1 with TRBJ2-1; 13 positions agree with TRBD2. The CDR3 has 13 amino acids. Per the germline V gene, CDR1 is SQVTM and CDR2 is ANQGSEA. After removal of 5 bases from V and 7 bases from J, the junction contained 2 bases not matched to a gene. The chain's CDR3 is CSVSTSGGNEQFF. The CDR3 DNA is TGCAGCGTTTCGACTAGCGGGGGGAATGAGCAGTTCTTC.

Many counts were recorded for this clonotype. V is TRBV6-1 and J is TRBJ2-3; 7 bases line up with TRBD2. J gave up 4 bases and V 4 bases, and 17 bases lay outside the gene matches. The CDR3 runs 18 residues. CDR1 and CDR2 from the germline V gene are MNHNS and SASEGT. CDR3 residues: CASSARDGFYREADTQYF. The CDR3 DNA sequence: TGTGCCAGCAGTGCCCGGGACGGCTTCTACCGGGAGGCAGATACGCAGTATTTT.

The chain employs TRBV7-9 and TRBJ1-3; weak D call: TRBD1 (5 bases). V lost 1 base and J lost 3, with 16 bases in between. Germline CDR1 reads SEHNR; CDR2 reads FQNEAQ (reference sequence). The CDR3 totals 17 residues. The CDR3 spells CASSLDPGRAVGNTIYF. The CDR3 DNA follows: TGTGCCAGCAGCTTAGATCCAGGGAGGGCAGTTGGAAACACCATATATTTT. Full variable domain (outside the CDR3, taken from reference TRBV7-9 and TRBJ1-3): DTGVSQNPRHKITKRGQNVTFRCDPISEHNRLYWYRQTLGQGPEFLTYFQNEAQLEKSRLLSDRFSAERPKGSFSTLEIQRTEQGDSAMYLCASSLDPGRAVGNTIYFGEGSWLTVV.

The chain employs TRBV5-1 and TRBJ1-2; TRBD1 might be the D (5 bases). The CDR3 covers 16 residues. The ends were cut back, 4 bases at V and 4 bases at J, with 20 bases in the middle. CDR1 and CDR2 (germline): SGHRS, YFSETQ. The CDR3 here is CASSAGRGLFTYGYTF. CDR3 nucleotide sequence: TGCGCCAGCAGCGCCGGACGGGGACTATTTACCTATGGCTACACCTTC.

A few counts support this clonotype. The chain couples TRBV12-3 or TRBV12-4 to TRBJ1-3; no firm D call. The V end lost 5 bases, the J end lost 4 bases, and 18 bases lay between the germline ends. CDR3 length: 16 residues. The CDR3 DNA reads TGTGCCAGCAGTCCACTACCAAGGGTGAGGGGAAACACCATATATTTT. Translated, it gives CASSPLPRVRGNTIYF.

A few counts support this clonotype. The chain employs TRBV5-6 and TRBJ2-4; D is ambiguous. Trimming took 7 bases from V and 7 from J, leaving 18 bases between them. Germline V gene data show CDR1 as SGHDT and CDR2 as YYEEEE. The CDR3 sequence is 14 residues long. The DNA of the CDR3 is TGTGCCAGCCCACTTTATGGGAAGAGGAACATTCAGTACTTC. It specifies CASPLYGKRNIQYF.

This clonotype was recorded many times. CDR3 loop: CASSLPAENYEQYF. The CDR3 DNA is TGTGCCAGCAGCTTGCCGGCAGAAAACTACGAGCAGTACTTC. The chain joins TRBV5-6 to TRBJ2-7, with D uncertain. CDR3 length equals 14 residues. V was clipped by 1 base and J by 3 bases, with 11 bases between them. The germline V gene encodes CDR1 SGHDT and CDR2 YYEEEE.

The V gene is TRBV5-5, the J gene TRBJ1-5; D might be TRBD1 (5 bases). The germline V and J ends were trimmed by 4 bases and 1 base, with 12 bases remaining between them. Germline CDR1 SGHKS, CDR2 YYEKEE (reference sequence). The CDR3 contains 15 residues. The CDR3 reads CASSPSWGSNQPQHF. The CDR3 DNA follows: TGTGCCAGCAGCCCATCGTGGGGGAGCAATCAGCCCCAGCATTTT.

The table lists this clonotype with many counts. V gene TRBV20-1 combines with J gene TRBJ2-5; maybe TRBD2 (5 bases). Germline V gives CDR1 DFQATT, CDR2 SNEGSKA (reference sequence). Trimming took off 6 bases at V and 5 bases at J, with 19 bases between the two ends. This CDR3 has 14 residues. CDR3 amino acids: CSASGWAAMETQYF. The DNA for the CDR3 is TGCAGTGCCTCGGGGTGGGCCGCCATGGAGACCCAGTACTTC.

This clonotype was recorded at least ten times. The V call is TRBV5-1, the J call TRBJ2-1; 11 positions agree with TRBD1. In germline, CDR1 is SGHRS, CDR2 YFSETQ. V trimming: 5 bases; J trimming: 4 bases; junction bases outside the gene matches: 5. The CDR3 runs 15 residues. The CDR3 nucleotides are TGCGCCAGCAGATTTGGGACAGGGGGTTACAATGAGCAGTTCTTC. This sequence encodes CASRFGTGGYNEQFF.

This clonotype was detected once. The chain combines TRBV29-1 with TRBJ2-7; no clear D. Trimming took off 4 bases at V and 0 bases at J, with 10 bases between the two ends. The V gene's germline CDR1 is SQVTM and CDR2 ANQGSEA. The CDR3 has 13 residues. DNA of the CDR3: TGCAGCGTTGGGCTCCCCAGCTCCTACGAGCAGTACTTC. Residues: CSVGLPSSYEQYF.

This clonotype showed up many times. This rearrangement joins TRBV12-3 or TRBV12-4 to TRBJ1-1; no clear D gene. V shed 4 bases and J shed 1 base, with 10 bases lying between them. This CDR3 spans 14 amino acids. The CDR3 nucleotides are TGTGCCAGCAGTTGGGAAAGGAGGAACACTGAAGCTTTCTTT. Its translation is CASSWERRNTEAFF.

The V call is TRBV7-2, the J call TRBJ2-3; a possible D gene is TRBD2 (5 bases). Deletions cut 1 base from V and 4 bases from J, with 9 bases between. The CDR3 totals 14 residues. Per germline, CDR1 SGHTA and CDR2 FQGNSA. CDR3 protein: CASSLGLASDTQYF. The CDR3 DNA follows: TGTGCCAGCAGCTTAGGGCTAGCCTCAGATACGCAGTATTTT.